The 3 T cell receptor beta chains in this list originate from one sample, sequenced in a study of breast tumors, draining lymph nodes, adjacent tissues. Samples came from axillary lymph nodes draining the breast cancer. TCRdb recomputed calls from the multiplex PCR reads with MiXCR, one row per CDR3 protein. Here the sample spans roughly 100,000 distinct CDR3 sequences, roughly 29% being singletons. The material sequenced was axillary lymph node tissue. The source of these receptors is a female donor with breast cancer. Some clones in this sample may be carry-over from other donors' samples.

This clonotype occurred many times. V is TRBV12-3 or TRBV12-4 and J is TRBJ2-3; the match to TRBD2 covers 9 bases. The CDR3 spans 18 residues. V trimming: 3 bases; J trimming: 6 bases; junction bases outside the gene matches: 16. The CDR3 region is CASSFVETSWTSDDTQYF. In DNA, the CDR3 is TGTGCCAGCAGTTTCGTAGAGACTTCTTGGACTAGCGACGATACGCAGTATTTT.

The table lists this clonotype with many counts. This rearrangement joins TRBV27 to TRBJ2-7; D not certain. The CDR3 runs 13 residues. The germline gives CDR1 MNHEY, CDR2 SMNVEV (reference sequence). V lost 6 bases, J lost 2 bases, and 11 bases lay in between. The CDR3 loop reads CASSATPTYEQYF. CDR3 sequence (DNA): TGTGCCAGCAGCGCCACACCTACCTACGAGCAGTACTTC.

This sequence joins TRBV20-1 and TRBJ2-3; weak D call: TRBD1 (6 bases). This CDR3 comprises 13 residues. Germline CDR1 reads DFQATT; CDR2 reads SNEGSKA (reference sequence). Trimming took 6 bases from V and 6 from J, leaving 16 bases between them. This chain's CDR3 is CSALGGTGDTQYF. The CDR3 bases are TGCAGTGCCTTAGGGGGAACAGGGGATACGCAGTATTTT.